This entry lists 16 T cell receptor beta chains sequenced from one sample in a study of cytomegalovirus exposure and HLA in healthy donors. Both 60 Vbeta primers and 13 Jbeta primers went into the PCR. Some clones are missing from TCRdb's copy, which holds only in-frame ones; the method was immunoSEQ multiplex PCR. The data show 100,000 or so clones, around 79% seen once. Material: PBMCs. The receptors derive from a male donor in good health and CMV-seropositive.

This chain uses TRBV5-6 with TRBJ2-5; the match to TRBD2 covers 12 bases. Germline CDR1 reads SGHDT; CDR2 reads YYEEEE. The CDR3 is made up of 15 amino acids. V lost 4 bases to trimming and J lost 5 bases; unmatched junction nucleotides: 6. CDR3 region: CASSPGLAGGETQYF. The CDR3 DNA reads as TGTGCCAGCAGCCCGGGACTAGCGGGTGGGGAGACCCAGTACTTC.

This chain uses TRBV7-2 with TRBJ1-2; the D gene is possibly TRBD1 (5 bases). The germline CDR1 and CDR2 sequences are SGHTA and FQGNSA. Trimming removed 1 base from V and 3 bases from J, with 18 bases in between. The CDR3 contains 17 residues. The CDR3 protein is CASSLEVAGISDYGYTF. The CDR3 DNA reads TGTGCCAGCAGCTTAGAGGTGGCAGGGATTAGTGACTATGGCTACACCTTC.

The chain joins TRBV5-4 to TRBJ2-5; 15 bases are a match to TRBD2. Germline CDR1 SGHNT, CDR2 YYREEE (reference sequence). The CDR3 contains 16 residues. V shed 5 bases, J shed 3 bases, and the junction held 5 bases outside the gene matches. The CDR3 DNA is TGTGCCAGCAGATTTGGACTAGCGGGGGGGGAAGAGACCCAGTACTTC. This encodes CASRFGLAGGEETQYF.

V and J are TRBV5-1 and TRBJ2-5; TRBD1 matches at 7 bases. CDR1 and CDR2 from the germline V gene are SGHRS and YFSETQ. The junction had 4 bases not matched to a gene; V was cut back by 1 base and J by 4 bases. CDR3 length: 14 residues. CDR3 DNA sequence: TGCGCCAGCAGCTTGTTGCCAGGGGGAGAGACCCAGTACTTC. Protein: CASSLLPGGETQYF. The full variable domain, its missing parts supplied by reference TRBV5-1 and TRBJ2-5, is KAGVTQTPRYLIKTRGQQVTLSCSPISGHRSVSWYQQTPGQGLQFLFEYFSETQRNKGNFPGRFSGRQFSNSRSEMNVSTLELGDSALYLCASSLLPGGETQYFGPGTRLLVL.

This clone has only a few counts. The chain links TRBV5-6 to TRBJ2-6; D remains unclear. Trimming stripped 1 base from V and 3 bases from J, with 8 bases between. CDR1 and CDR2 from the germline V gene are SGHDT and YYEEEE. The CDR3 spans 15 residues. The CDR3 DNA follows: TGTGCCAGCAGCTTGAGCGTAGGTGGGGCCAACGTCCTGACTTTC. Amino acids: CASSLSVGGANVLTF. Supplemented by reference TRBV5-6 and TRBJ2-6, the full variable domain reads DAGVTQSPTHLIKTRGQQVTLRCSPKSGHDTVSWYQQALGQGPQFIFQYYEEEERQRGNFPDRFSGHQFPNYSSELNVNALLLGDSALYLCASSLSVGGANVLTFGAGSRLTVL.

This chain links TRBV2 with TRBJ2-3, with 7 nucleotides matching TRBD1. V trimming: 10 bases; J trimming: 3 bases; junction bases outside the gene matches: 10. Germline CDR1 is SNHLY and CDR2 is FYNNEI. The CDR3 is 14 residues long. As DNA, the CDR3 is TGTGCCACCTCGAGAGGGGGCGCGACAGATACGCAGTATTTT. Protein product: CATSRGGATDTQYF.

As to this clone: The same CDR3 arises from other DNA sequences in this sample as well. The chain joins TRBV28 to TRBJ2-1; TRBD1 matches at 7 bases. The germline CDR1 and CDR2 sequences are MDHEN and SYDVKM. The length of the CDR3 is 13 residues. V shed 6 bases, J shed 6 bases, and the junction held 5 bases outside the gene matches. This CDR3 reads CASSLGQTNEQFF. The CDR3 coding sequence is TGTGCCAGCAGCTTGGGACAGACCAATGAGCAGTTCTTC.

V gene TRBV15 combines with J gene TRBJ2-3; D gene unclear. CDR1 is LNHNV, CDR2 YYDKDF, per germline (reference sequence). With 7 bases removed from V and 4 bases from J, the gap between germline ends came to 9 bases. This CDR3 is 12 amino acids long. The CDR3 DNA reads TGTGCCACCAACACCCCCCCAGATACGCAGTATTTT. Translation: CATNTPPDTQYF. Variable domain in full (rest from reference TRBV15 and TRBJ2-3): DAMVIQNPRYQVTQFGKPVTLSCSQTLNHNVMYWYQQKSSQAPKLLFHYYDKDFNNEADTPDNFQSRRPNTSFCFLDIRSPGLGDTAMYLCATNTPPDTQYFGPGTRLTVL.

This clone came up many times. The chain employs TRBV6-1 and TRBJ2-7, with a possible D match to TRBD2 (6 bases). CDR3 length: 15 residues. Germline lookup yields CDR1 MNHNS and CDR2 SASEGT. V shed 4 bases and J shed 5 bases, with 18 bases lying between them. CDR3: CASSVGGEPFHEQYF. The CDR3 DNA follows: TGTGCCAGCAGTGTCGGAGGGGAGCCCTTTCACGAGCAGTACTTC.

The V call is TRBV5-4, the J call TRBJ2-6; 11 bases are shared with TRBD2. The CDR3 totals 18 residues. Germline V lookup: CDR1 SGHNT, CDR2 YYREEE (reference sequence). V was clipped by 4 bases and J by 0 bases; unmatched bases: 6. The CDR3 nucleotides are TGTGCCAGCAGCACTCTAGCGGGGGGACGCTCTGGGGCCAACGTCCTGACTTTC. Its translation is CASSTLAGGRSGANVLTF.

This sequence joins TRBV6-1 and TRBJ1-1; D not certain. This CDR3 spans 16 amino acids. Germline-derived CDR1 and CDR2 are MNHNS and SASEGT. With 1 base removed from V and 2 bases from J, the gap between germline ends came to 14 bases. In DNA form, the CDR3 reads TGTGCCAGCAGTGAAGAAGGAGGCAGCCTAAACACTGAAGCTTTCTTT. Translating it yields CASSEEGGSLNTEAFF.

This sequence joins TRBV2 and TRBJ2-7; 8 bases are shared with TRBD2. V was pared by 6 bases and J by 4 bases, with 11 bases of the junction left unmatched. Germline V CDR1 and CDR2: SNHLY, FYNNEI. This CDR3 is 15 amino acids long. Here the CDR3 DNA reads TGTGCCAGCAGCGCACTTAGCGGGGCCTTATACGAGCAGTACTTC. Residues: CASSALSGALYEQYF.

This clone was seen only a few times. J is TRBJ1-2 and V is TRBV30; D not resolved. The CDR3 totals 13 residues. V was trimmed by 5 bases and J by 2 bases, leaving 12 bases between them. Germline assignment: CDR1 GTSNPN and CDR2 SVGIG (reference sequence). The CDR3 loop is CAWLESPNYGYTF. CDR3 in DNA: TGTGCCTGGTTAGAGAGCCCAAACTATGGCTACACCTTC.

The rearrangement uses TRBV27 and TRBJ1-6; a weak D match, TRBD1 (5 bases). CDR1 and CDR2 from the germline V gene are MNHEY and SMNVEV (reference sequence). The V gene lost 8 bases and the J gene lost 12 bases, with 17 bases spanning the gap. The CDR3 has 13 residues. The CDR3 DNA reads TGTGCCAGCGCCGGATTGGGGGGACTACCCCTCCACTTT. It is translated as CASAGLGGLPLHF.

This clone was seen more than once but under ten times. The CDR3 region has the DNA TGTGCCAGCAGCCTCACAGGGGGCGCGTCGGATCAGCCCCAGCATTTT. It yields the protein CASSLTGGASDQPQHF. This chain links TRBV5-4 with TRBJ1-5, with 9 nucleotides matching TRBD1. V was clipped by 4 bases and J by 5 bases; unmatched bases: 10. The CDR3 loop spans 16 amino acids. The germline CDR1 and CDR2 sequences are SGHNT and YYREEE (reference sequence).

The genes are TRBV7-8 and TRBJ2-7; TRBD2 agrees at 10 bases. The CDR3 is made up of 16 amino acids. The junction had 9 bases not matched to a gene; V was cut back by 5 bases and J by 2 bases. Per the germline V gene, CDR1 is SGHVS and CDR2 is FQNEAQ. The CDR3 reads CASSVGLSGGAYEQYF. CDR3 coding DNA: TGTGCCAGCAGCGTAGGACTAAGCGGGGGGGCCTACGAGCAGTACTTC.